This T cell receptor beta chain was recorded in a study of OX40 agonist ivuxolimab in advanced cancers. Study-level results: CD8+ T cells averaged more expanded clones than CD4+. Antigen specificity of clonally expanded peripheral T cells was not established. Doses of 0.1 to 3.0 mg/kg were accompanied by clonal expansion of CD4+ and CD8+ blood T cells by week 6.

The table came from immunoSEQ multiplex PCR; TCRdb's copy has only in-frame clones and leaves some out. The data show roughly 70,000 clones, with 70% to 90% seen just once and 2% to 2.5% held by the top ten. Autoimmune disease history or systemic immunosuppression meant exclusion. A word on this clone: The antigen is not known.

The clonotype originates from an adult with an advanced solid tumor such as melanoma, head and neck, liver or kidney cancer. Specimen: CD4+ or CD8+ T cells sorted from blood, collected in a trial of the OX40 agonist ivuxolimab.

DNA for the CDR3: TGTGCCAGCACCAAAGTCAGGGCCCAAGAGACCCAGTACTTC. Protein product: CASTKVRAQETQYF. This chain joins TRBV2 and TRBJ2-5, with a weak D call TRBD1 (5 bases). CDR1 is SNHLY and CDR2 is FYNNEI in the germline V gene. The CDR3 length is 14 residues. Trimming took 7 bases from V and 1 from J, leaving 13 bases between them.